This TCR beta chain emerged from a study of cytomegalovirus exposure and HLA in healthy donors. Germline lookup yields CDR1 SNHLY and CDR2 FYNNEI. CDR3 length: 11 amino acids. The V and J ends lost 6 bases and 7 bases respectively, with 9 bases between them. Study-wide points: An apparent linkage of common viral pathogens to several of the most significant clusters emerged in a later analysis.

This clone was counted a single time. What it recognizes is unknown. The PCR employed 60 Vbeta primers together with 13 Jbeta primers. Using immunoSEQ multiplex PCR, the repertoire was profiled, and TCRdb retains in-frame clones only, with some absent. The repertoire has about 150,000 clones, 70% to 85% of them found once; the top ten carry roughly 5.2%. The specimen was PBMCs. The receptor's source is a man between 18 and 35 years old in good health and CMV-seronegative. V is TRBV2 and J is TRBJ1-2; D is possibly TRBD1 (5 bases). The CDR3 coding sequence is TGTGCCAGCAGCTACACAGGTGGCTACACCTTC. It encodes CASSYTGGYTF. The entire variable domain, with the rest obtained from reference TRBV2 and TRBJ1-2, is as follows: EPEVTQTPSHQVTQMGQEVILRCVPISNHLYFYWYRQILGQKVEFLVSFYNNEISEKSEIFDDQFSVERPDGSNFTLKIRSTKLEDSAMYFCASSYTGGYTFGSGTRLTVV.